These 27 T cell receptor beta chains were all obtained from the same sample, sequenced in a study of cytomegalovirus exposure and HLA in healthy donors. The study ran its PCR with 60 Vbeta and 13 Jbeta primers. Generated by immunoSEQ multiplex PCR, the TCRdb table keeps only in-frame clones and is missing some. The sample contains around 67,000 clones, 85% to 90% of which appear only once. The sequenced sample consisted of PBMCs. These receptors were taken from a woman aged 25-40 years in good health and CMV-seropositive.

CDR3 amino acids: CASSTDRRRDTEAFF. The CDR3 coding sequence is TGTGCCAGCAGTACTGATCGGCGGCGTGACACTGAAGCTTTCTTT. V gene TRBV6-5 combines with J gene TRBJ1-1; D not resolved. The CDR3 has 15 residues. Trimming stripped 5 bases from V and 3 bases from J, with 16 bases between. Germline values: CDR1 MNHEY, CDR2 SVGAGI.

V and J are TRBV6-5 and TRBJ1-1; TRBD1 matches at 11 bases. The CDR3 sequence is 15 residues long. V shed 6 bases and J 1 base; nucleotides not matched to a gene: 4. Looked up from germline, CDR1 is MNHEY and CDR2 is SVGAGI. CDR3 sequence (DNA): TGTGCCAGCAGGACGGACAGGGGGCGGAACACTGAAGCTTTCTTT. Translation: CASRTDRGRNTEAFF.

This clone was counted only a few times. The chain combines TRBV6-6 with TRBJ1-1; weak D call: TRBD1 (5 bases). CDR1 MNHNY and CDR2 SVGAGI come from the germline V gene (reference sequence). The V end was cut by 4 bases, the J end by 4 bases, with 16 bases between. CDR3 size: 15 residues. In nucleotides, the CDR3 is TGTGCCAGCAGTTTCCCGGACAATCCGGGCACTGAAGCTTTCTTT. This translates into CASSFPDNPGTEAFF.

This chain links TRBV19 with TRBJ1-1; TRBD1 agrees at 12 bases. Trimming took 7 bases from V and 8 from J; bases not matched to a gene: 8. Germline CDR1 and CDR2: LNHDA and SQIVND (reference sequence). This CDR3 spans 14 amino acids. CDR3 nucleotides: TGTGCCAGTAAGGACTGGGACAGGGGGCCCGAAGCTTTCTTT. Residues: CASKDWDRGPEAFF.

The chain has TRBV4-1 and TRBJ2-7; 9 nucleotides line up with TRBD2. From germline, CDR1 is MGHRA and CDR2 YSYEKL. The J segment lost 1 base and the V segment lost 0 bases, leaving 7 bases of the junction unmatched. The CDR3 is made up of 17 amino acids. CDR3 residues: CASSQESFGLASYEQYF. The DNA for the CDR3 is TGCGCCAGCAGCCAAGAGAGCTTCGGACTAGCGTCCTACGAGCAGTACTTC.

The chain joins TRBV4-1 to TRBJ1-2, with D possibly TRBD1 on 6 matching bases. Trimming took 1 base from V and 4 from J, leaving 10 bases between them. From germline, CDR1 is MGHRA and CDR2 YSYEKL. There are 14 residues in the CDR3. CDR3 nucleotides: TGCGCCAGCAGCCAAGTCGGACAGCCCTATGGCTACACCTTC. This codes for CASSQVGQPYGYTF.

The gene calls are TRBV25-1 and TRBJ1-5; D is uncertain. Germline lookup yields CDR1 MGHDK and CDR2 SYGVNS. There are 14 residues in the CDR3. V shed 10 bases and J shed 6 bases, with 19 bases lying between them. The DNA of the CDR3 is TGTGCCACCTCCGAGCGGGGTATTATTCAGCCCCAGCATTTT. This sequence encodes CATSERGIIQPQHF.

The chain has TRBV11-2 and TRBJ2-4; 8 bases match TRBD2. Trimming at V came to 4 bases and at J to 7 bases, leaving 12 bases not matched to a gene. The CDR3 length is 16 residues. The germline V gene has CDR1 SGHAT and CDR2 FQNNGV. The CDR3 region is CASSYAFAGGGNIQYF. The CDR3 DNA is TGTGCCAGCAGCTACGCTTTTGCGGGGGGAGGGAACATTCAGTACTTC.

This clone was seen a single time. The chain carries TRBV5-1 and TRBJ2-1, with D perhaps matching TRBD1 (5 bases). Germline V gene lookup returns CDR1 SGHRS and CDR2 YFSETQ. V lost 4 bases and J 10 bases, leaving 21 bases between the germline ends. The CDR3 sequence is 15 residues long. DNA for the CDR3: TGCGCCAGCAGCCCCTCAGCTGGGGCGGCGTACGAGCAGTTCTTC. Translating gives CASSPSAGAAYEQFF.

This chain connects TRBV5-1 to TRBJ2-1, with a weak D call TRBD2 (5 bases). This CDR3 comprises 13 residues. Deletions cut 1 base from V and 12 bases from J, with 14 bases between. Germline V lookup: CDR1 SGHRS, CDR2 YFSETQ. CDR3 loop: CASSLLTKAAQFF. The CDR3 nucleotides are TGCGCCAGCAGCTTGCTGACTAAGGCGGCGCAGTTCTTC.

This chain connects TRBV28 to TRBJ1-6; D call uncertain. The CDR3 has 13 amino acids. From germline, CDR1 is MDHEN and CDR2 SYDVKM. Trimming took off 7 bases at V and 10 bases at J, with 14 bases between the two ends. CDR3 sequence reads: CASIRGLGSPLHF. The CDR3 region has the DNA TGTGCCAGCATACGGGGTTTGGGGTCACCCCTCCACTTT.

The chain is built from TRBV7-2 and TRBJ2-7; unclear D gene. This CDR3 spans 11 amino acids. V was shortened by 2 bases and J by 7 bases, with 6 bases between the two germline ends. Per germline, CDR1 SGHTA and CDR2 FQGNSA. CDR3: CASSLSVEQYF. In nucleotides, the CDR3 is TGTGCCAGCAGCTTATCCGTGGAGCAGTACTTC.

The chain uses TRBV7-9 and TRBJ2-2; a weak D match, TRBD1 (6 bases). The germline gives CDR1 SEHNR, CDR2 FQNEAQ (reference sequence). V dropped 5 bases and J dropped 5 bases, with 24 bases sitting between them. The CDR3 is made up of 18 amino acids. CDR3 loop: CASSNSDGSGVWTGELFF. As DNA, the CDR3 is TGTGCCAGCAGCAATTCCGACGGGTCAGGGGTGTGGACCGGGGAGCTGTTTTTT.

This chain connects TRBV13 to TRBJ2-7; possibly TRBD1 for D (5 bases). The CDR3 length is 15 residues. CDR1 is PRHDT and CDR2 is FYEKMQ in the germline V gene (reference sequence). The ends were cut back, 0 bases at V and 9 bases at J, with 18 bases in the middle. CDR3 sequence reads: CASSLGPAGLEGQYF. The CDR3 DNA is TGTGCCAGCAGCTTAGGGCCCGCAGGGTTGGAAGGGCAGTACTTC.

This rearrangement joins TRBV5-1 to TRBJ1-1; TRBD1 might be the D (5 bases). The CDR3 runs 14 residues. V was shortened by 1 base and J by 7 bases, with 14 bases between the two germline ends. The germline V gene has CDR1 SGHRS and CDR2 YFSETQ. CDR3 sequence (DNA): TGCGCCAGCAGCTTGAACCGGGACTCCCATGAAGCTTTCTTT. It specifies CASSLNRDSHEAFF. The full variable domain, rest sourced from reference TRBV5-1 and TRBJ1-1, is KAGVTQTPRYLIKTRGQQVTLSCSPISGHRSVSWYQQTPGQGLQFLFEYFSETQRNKGNFPGRFSGRQFSNSRSEMNVSTLELGDSALYLCASSLNRDSHEAFFGQGTRLTVV.

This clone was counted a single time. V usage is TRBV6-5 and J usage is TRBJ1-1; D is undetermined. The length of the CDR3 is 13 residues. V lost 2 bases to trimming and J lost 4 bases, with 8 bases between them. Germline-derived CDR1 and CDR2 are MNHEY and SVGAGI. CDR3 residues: CASSYGGPTEAFF. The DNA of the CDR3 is TGTGCCAGCAGTTACGGAGGACCCACTGAAGCTTTCTTT.

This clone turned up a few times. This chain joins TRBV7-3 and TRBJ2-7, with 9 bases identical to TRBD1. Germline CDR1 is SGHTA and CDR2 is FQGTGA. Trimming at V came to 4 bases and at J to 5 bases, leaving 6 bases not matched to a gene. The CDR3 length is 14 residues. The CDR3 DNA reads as TGTGCCAGCAGCTGGGGACAGGGTCATAACGAGCAGTACTTC. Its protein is CASSWGQGHNEQYF.

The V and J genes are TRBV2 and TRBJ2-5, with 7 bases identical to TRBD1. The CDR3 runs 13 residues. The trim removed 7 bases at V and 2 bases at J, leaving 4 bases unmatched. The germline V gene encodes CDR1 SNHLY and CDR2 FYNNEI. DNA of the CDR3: TGTGCCAGCACCGGGACAGCACAAGAGACCCAGTACTTC. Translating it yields CASTGTAQETQYF.

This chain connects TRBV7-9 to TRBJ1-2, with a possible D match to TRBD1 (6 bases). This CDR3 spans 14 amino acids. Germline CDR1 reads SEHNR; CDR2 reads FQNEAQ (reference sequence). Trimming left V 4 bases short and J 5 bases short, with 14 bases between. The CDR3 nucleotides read TGTGCCAGCAGCTCGCCCGGGAGGGGGTATGGCTACACCTTC. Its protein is CASSSPGRGYGYTF.

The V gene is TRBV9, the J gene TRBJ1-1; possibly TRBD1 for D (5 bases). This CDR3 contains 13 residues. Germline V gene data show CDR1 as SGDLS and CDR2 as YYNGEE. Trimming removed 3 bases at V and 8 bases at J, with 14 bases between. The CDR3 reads CASSALLQEEAFF. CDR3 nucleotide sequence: TGTGCCAGCAGCGCCCTACTACAGGAAGAAGCTTTCTTT.

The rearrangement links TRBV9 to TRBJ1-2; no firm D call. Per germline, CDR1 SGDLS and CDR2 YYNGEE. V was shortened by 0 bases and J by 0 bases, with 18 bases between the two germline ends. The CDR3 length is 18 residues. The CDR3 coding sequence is TGTGCCAGCAGCGTAGTTAGTACGGTCGGGGTCTCTAACTATGGCTACACCTTC. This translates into CASSVVSTVGVSNYGYTF. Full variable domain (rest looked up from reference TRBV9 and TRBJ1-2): DSGVTQTPKHLITATGQRVTLRCSPRSGDLSVYWYQQSLDQGLQFLIQYYNGEERAKGNILERFSAQQFPDLHSELNLSSLELGDSALYFCASSVVSTVGVSNYGYTFGSGTRLTVV.

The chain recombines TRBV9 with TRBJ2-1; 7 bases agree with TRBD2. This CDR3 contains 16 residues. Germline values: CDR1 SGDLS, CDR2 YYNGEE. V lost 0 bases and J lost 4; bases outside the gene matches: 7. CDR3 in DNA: TGTGCCAGCAGCGTAGATGGGAGGGTGAGATACAATGAGCAGTTCTTC. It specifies CASSVDGRVRYNEQFF.

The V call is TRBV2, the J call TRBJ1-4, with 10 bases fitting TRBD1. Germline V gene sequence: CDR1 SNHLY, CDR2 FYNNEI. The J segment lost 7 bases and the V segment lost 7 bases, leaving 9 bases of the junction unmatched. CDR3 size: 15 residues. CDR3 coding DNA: TGTGCCAGCACCTTAGGACAGGGGGTTTCTGAAAAACTGTTTTTT. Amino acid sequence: CASTLGQGVSEKLFF.

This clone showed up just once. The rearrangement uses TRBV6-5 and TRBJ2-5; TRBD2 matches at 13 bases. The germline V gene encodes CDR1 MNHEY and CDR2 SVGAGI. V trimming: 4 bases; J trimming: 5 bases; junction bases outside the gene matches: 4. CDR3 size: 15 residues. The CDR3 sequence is CASSLGLAGAETQYF. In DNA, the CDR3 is TGTGCCAGCAGTTTAGGACTAGCGGGAGCGGAGACCCAGTACTTC.

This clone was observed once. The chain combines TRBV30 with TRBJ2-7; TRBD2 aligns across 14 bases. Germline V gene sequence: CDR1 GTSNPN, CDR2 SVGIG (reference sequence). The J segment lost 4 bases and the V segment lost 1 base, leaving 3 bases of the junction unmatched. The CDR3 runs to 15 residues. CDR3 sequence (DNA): TGTGCCTGGAGTGCGGGACTAGCGGGAGAGTACGAGCAGTACTTC. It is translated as CAWSAGLAGEYEQYF.

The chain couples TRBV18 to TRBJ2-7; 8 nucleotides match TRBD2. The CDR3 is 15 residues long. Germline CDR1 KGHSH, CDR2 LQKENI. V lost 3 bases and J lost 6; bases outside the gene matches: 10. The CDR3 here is CASSPEAGGLREQYF. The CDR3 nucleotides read TGTGCCAGCTCACCTGAGGCGGGGGGCCTGCGCGAGCAGTACTTC.

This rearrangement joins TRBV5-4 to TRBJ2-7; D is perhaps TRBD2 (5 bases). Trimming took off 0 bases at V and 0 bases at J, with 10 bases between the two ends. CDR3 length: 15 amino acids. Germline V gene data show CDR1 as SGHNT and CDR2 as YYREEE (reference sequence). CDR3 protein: CASSLEPGNSYEQYF. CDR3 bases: TGTGCCAGCAGCTTGGAGCCCGGGAACTCCTACGAGCAGTACTTC.